Below, 9 T cell receptor beta chains from the same sample are listed, as sequenced in a study of identical twins. TCRdb re-derived calls from the 5' RACE reads in MiXCR, one entry per CDR3 protein. The sample lists 450,000 to 650,000 distinct CDR3 sequences; more than 9% were seen once. The sample was also linked to a second study, of yellow fever vaccine responses in identical twins.

Sequencing used PBMCs. The receptors originated from a woman aged 18-30 years in good health.

This clonotype has only a few counts. J is TRBJ2-3 and V is TRBV5-1, with TRBD2 matching over 7 bases. This CDR3 has 15 amino acids. The germline V gene encodes CDR1 SGHRS and CDR2 YFSETQ. J lost 2 bases, V lost 2 bases, and 5 bases had no gene match. This chain's CDR3 is CASSFGGTNTDTQYF. CDR3 DNA sequence: TGCGCCAGCAGCTTCGGGGGGACGAACACAGATACGCAGTATTTT.

The table lists this clonotype with a few counts. The V and J genes are TRBV6-2 or TRBV6-3 and TRBJ1-6, with TRBD1 matching over 8 bases. Germline trimming cut 6 bases from V and 11 bases from J; bases unmatched to any gene: 9. Germline CDR1 is MNHEY and CDR2 is SVGEGT. CDR3 length equals 14 residues. The CDR3 reads CASRPQGGATPLHF. Here the CDR3 DNA reads TGTGCCAGCAGGCCACAGGGGGGAGCGACACCCCTCCACTTT.

This clonotype appeared a single time. The chain carries TRBV7-4 and TRBJ2-2, with D possibly TRBD2 on 5 matching bases. This CDR3 comprises 18 residues. V was pared by 5 bases and J by 2 bases, with 21 bases between. Germline CDR1 and CDR2: SGHVT and SQSDAQ. CDR3 amino acids: CASSLNPSSYSNTGELFF. The CDR3 nucleotides are TGTGCCAGCAGCCTAAACCCTAGCTCTTACTCTAACACCGGGGAGCTGTTTTTT.

The sample holds many counts of this clonotype. The chain carries TRBV12-3 or TRBV12-4 and TRBJ2-1, with a possible D match to TRBD2 (5 bases). V was clipped by 5 bases and J by 0 bases, with 11 bases between them. This CDR3 is 15 amino acids long. The CDR3, as DNA: TGTGCCAGCAGTCCCGGCAGCGGCTCCTACAATGAGCAGTTCTTC. This translates into CASSPGSGSYNEQFF.

The rearrangement joins TRBV30 to TRBJ2-2; no definite D call. V lost 1 base to trimming and J lost 7 bases, with 7 bases between them. Germline V gene data show CDR1 as GTSNPN and CDR2 as SVGIG (reference sequence). The CDR3 is 12 amino acids. The CDR3 protein is CAWSGGFGELFF. CDR3 sequence (DNA): TGTGCCTGGAGTGGGGGATTCGGGGAGCTGTTTTTT.

CDR3 nucleotide sequence: TGTGCCAGCAGTGGATTACAGGGGGCCAAAGCCGGGGAGCTGTTTTTT. It codes for CASSGLQGAKAGELFF. V usage is TRBV25-1 and J usage is TRBJ2-2; 9 bases map to TRBD1. Germline trimming cut 4 bases from V and 6 bases from J; bases unmatched to any gene: 9. The CDR3 is 16 residues long. Germline V CDR1 and CDR2: MGHDK, SYGVNS.

The chain recombines TRBV7-2 with TRBJ2-7; possibly TRBD1 for D (5 bases). Deletions cut 5 bases from V and 3 bases from J, with 14 bases between. The CDR3 sequence is 14 residues long. Germline values: CDR1 SGHTA, CDR2 FQGNSA. CDR3 bases: TGTGCCAGCAGCAGCAGAAGACAGTTCTACGAGCAGTACTTC. It specifies CASSSRRQFYEQYF.

V gene TRBV7-2 combines with J gene TRBJ2-1, with D possibly matching TRBD1 (7 bases). The CDR3 runs 13 residues. Germline V gene sequence: CDR1 SGHTA, CDR2 FQGNSA. With 5 bases removed from V and 9 bases from J, the gap between germline ends came to 14 bases. CDR3 sequence (DNA): TGTGCCAGCAGCACAGGGGTGGGAGGTGAGCAGTTCTTC. As protein: CASSTGVGGEQFF. Full variable domain (rest looked up from reference TRBV7-2 and TRBJ2-1): GAGVSQSPSNKVTEKGKDVELRCDPISGHTALYWYRQSLGQGLEFLIYFQGNSAPDKSGLPSDRFSAERTGGSVSTLTIQRTQQEDSAVYLCASSTGVGGEQFFGPGTRLTVL.

This clonotype was counted ten times or more. The chain employs TRBV9 and TRBJ1-2; D is uncertain. V was trimmed by 0 bases and J by 3 bases, leaving 12 bases between them. The germline V gene encodes CDR1 SGDLS and CDR2 YYNGEE. CDR3 length: 15 residues. The CDR3 DNA reads TGTGCCAGCAGCGTAGCGGTCGTGGCAGACTATGGCTACACCTTC. Translating it yields CASSVAVVADYGYTF.